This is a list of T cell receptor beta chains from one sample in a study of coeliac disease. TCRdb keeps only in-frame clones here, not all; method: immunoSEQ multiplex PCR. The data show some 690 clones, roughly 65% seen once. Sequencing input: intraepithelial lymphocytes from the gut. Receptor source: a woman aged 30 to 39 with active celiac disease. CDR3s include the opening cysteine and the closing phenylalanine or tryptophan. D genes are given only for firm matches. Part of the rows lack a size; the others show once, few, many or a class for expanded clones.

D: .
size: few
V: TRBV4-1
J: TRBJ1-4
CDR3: CASSQGLEGWEKLFF
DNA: TGCGCCAGCAGCCAAGGTCTGGAGGGCTGGGAAAAACTGTTTTTT

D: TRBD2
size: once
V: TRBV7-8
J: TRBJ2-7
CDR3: CASSRNWGLAGVPISYEQYF
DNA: TGTGCCAGCAGCCGTAACTGGGGACTAGCGGGAGTACCTATCTCCTACGAGCAGTACTTC

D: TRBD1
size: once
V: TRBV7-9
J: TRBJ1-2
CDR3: CASSQGQGAISNYGYTF
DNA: TGTGCCAGCAGCCAAGGACAGGGGGCGATATCTAACTATGGCTACACCTTC

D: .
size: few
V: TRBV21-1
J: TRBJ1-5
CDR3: CASRGTYFDQPQHF
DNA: TGTGCCAGCAGGGGGACATACTTTGATCAGCCCCAGCATTTT

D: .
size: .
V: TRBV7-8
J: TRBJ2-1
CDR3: CASSFAGLNEQFF
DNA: TGTGCCAGCAGCTTCGCTGGACTCAATGAGCAGTTCTTC

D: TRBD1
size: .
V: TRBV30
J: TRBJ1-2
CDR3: CAWSVGRTGEDLVRGYTF
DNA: TGTGCCTGGAGTGTCGGGAGGACAGGGGAAGATCTCGTCCGGGGCTACACCTTC

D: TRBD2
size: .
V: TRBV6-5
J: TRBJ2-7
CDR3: CASSSGTEVYEQYF
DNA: TGTGCCAGCAGCAGCGGGACGGAAGTTTACGAGCAGTACTTC

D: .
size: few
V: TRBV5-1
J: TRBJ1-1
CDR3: CASSHWTEKNTEAFF
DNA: TGCGCCAGCAGCCACTGGACAGAGAAAAACACTGAAGCTTTCTTT

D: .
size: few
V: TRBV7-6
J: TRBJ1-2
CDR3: CASSFSGRGWGGYTF
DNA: TGTGCCAGCAGCTTCTCGGGGCGGGGCTGGGGTGGCTACACCTTC

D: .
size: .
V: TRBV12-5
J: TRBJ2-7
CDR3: CASGLDTLREQYF
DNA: TGTGCTAGTGGTTTGGACACCCTCAGGGAGCAGTACTTC

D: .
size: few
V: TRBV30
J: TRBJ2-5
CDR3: CAWTWGERETQYF
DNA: TGTGCCTGGACTTGGGGGGAGCGAGAGACCCAGTACTTC

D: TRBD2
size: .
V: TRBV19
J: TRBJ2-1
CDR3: CASSMGGERGADGGNEQFF
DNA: TGTGCCAGTAGTATGGGGGGGGAGCGGGGGGCGGACGGGGGCAATGAGCAGTTCTTC

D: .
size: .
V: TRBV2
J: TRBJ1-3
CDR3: CASSGLSGTRSGNTIYF
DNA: TGTGCCAGCAGTGGCCTCTCGGGGACTCGCTCTGGAAACACCATATATTTT

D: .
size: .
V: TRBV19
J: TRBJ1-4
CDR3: CASSISTNEKLFF
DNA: TGTGCCAGTAGTATATCTACTAATGAAAAACTGTTTTTT

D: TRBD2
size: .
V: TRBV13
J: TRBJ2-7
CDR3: CASSEMRGSYEQYF
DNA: TGTGCCAGCAGCGAAATGCGGGGGTCCTACGAGCAGTACTTC

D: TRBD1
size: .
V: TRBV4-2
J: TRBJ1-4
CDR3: CASSRLLDRDEKLFF
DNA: TGTGCCAGCAGCCGCCTTCTCGACAGGGATGAAAAACTGTTTTTT

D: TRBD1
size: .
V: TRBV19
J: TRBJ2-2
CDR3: CASKQGLVGELFF
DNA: TGTGCCAGTAAACAGGGGTTGGTCGGGGAGCTGTTTTTT

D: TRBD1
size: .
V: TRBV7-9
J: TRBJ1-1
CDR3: CASSFVQGATEAFF
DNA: TGTGCCAGCAGTTTCGTTCAGGGGGCCACTGAAGCTTTCTTT

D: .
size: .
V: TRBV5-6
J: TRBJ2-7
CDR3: CASSSGLSDLSYEQYF
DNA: TGTGCCAGCAGCTCGGGACTGAGCGACCTTTCCTACGAGCAGTACTTC

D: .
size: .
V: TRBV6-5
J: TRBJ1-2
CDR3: CATTGDPNYGYTF
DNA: TGTGCCACCACAGGAGATCCTAACTATGGCTACACCTTC

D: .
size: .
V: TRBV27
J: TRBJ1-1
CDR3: CASSLGPNTEAFF
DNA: TGTGCCAGCAGTTTAGGGCCTAACACTGAAGCTTTCTTT

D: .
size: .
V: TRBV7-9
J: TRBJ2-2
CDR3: CASSFTGTGELFF
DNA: TGTGCCAGCAGCTTTACAGGCACCGGGGAGCTGTTTTTT

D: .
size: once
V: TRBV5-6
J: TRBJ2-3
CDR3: CASSSWTTGDTQYF
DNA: TGTGCCAGCAGCTCGTGGACGACGGGGGATACGCAGTATTTT

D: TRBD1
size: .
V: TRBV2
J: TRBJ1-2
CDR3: CASSPDRGGYGYTF
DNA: TGTGCCAGCAGCCCCGACAGGGGAGGCTATGGCTACACCTTC

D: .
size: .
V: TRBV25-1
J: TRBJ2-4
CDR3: CASSPPEGDIQYF
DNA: TGTGCCAGCAGTCCTCCCGAGGGCGACATTCAGTACTTC

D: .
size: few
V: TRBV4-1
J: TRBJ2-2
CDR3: CASSPSPGANTGELFF
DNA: TGCGCCAGCAGCCCCAGCCCGGGGGCGAACACCGGGGAGCTGTTTTTT

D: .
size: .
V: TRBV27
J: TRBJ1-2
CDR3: CASSSLPWTDYGYTF
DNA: TGTGCCAGCAGTTCTCTACCGTGGACAGACTATGGCTACACCTTC

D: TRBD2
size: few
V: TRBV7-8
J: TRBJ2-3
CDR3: CASSLVLLAGPFTDTQYF
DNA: TGTGCCAGCAGCTTAGTTCTCTTAGCGGGGCCTTTCACAGATACGCAGTATTTT

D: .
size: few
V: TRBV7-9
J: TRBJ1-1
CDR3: CASSLGGGEWNTEAFF
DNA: TGTGCCAGCAGCTTAGGGGGAGGGGAGTGGAACACTGAAGCTTTCTTT

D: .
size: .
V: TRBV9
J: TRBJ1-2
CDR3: CASRLKNRADGYTF
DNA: TGTGCCAGCAGGTTAAAGAACAGGGCGGATGGCTACACCTTC

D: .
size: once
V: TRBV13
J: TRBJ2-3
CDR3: CASSLGMGTGDGIDTQYF
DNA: TGTGCCAGCAGCTTAGGCATGGGGACGGGAGACGGCATAGATACGCAGTATTTT

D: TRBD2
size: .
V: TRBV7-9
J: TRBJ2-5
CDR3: CASSSVAGGPHGTQYF
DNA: TGTGCCAGCAGCTCAGTAGCGGGAGGGCCCCATGGGACCCAGTACTTC

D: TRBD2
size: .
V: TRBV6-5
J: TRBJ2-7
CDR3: CASSLAGEASEQYF
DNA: TGTGCCAGCAGTCTAGCGGGGGAGGCCTCCGAGCAGTACTTC

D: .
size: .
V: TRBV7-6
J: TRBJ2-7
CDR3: CASSLVRGGEQYF
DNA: TGTGCCAGCAGCTTAGTGAGGGGGGGCGAGCAGTACTTC

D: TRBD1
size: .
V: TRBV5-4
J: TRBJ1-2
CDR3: CASSGGGTGGIGYGYTF
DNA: TGTGCCAGCAGCGGAGGAGGGACAGGGGGCATAGGATATGGCTACACCTTC

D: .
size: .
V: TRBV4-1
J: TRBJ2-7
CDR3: CASSQDPNTRGYEQYF
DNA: TGCGCCAGCAGCCAAGATCCTAACACGAGAGGCTACGAGCAGTACTTC

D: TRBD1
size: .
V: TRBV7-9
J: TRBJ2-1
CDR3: CASSSNLQGAAGYNEQFF
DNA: TGTGCCAGCAGCTCCAACTTACAGGGGGCGGCGGGGTATAATGAGCAGTTCTTC

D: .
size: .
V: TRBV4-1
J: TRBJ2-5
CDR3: CASSPQGRPQETQYF
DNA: TGCGCCAGCAGCCCTCAGGGCCGTCCCCAAGAGACCCAGTACTTC

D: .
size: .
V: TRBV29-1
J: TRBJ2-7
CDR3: CSFAEGAIYEQYF
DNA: TGCAGCTTCGCGGAAGGGGCCATTTACGAGCAGTACTTC

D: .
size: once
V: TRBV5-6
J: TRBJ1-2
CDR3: CASSLAGLYGSYTF
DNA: TGTGCCAGCAGCTTGGCAGGACTATATGGTAGCTACACCTTC

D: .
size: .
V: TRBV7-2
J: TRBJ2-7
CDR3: CASSLTHRATYEQYF
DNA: TGTGCCAGCAGCTTAACGCACAGGGCCACCTACGAGCAGTACTTC

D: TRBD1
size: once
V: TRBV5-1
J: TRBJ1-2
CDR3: CASSFWDRRFYGYTF
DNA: TGCGCCAGCAGCTTCTGGGACAGGAGATTCTATGGCTACACCTTC

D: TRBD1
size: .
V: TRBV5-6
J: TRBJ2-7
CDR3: CASSQGAEEKQYF
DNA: TGTGCCAGCAGCCAGGGGGCGGAGGAGAAGCAGTACTTC

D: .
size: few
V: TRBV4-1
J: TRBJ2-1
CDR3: CASSQSAAHNEQFF
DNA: TGCGCCAGCAGCCAATCAGCGGCACACAATGAGCAGTTCTTC

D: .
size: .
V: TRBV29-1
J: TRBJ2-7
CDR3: CSVELTGDYTYEQYF
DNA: TGCAGCGTTGAACTGACAGGTGATTATACCTACGAGCAGTACTTC

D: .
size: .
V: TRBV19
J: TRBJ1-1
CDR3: CASSKTVLNTEAFF
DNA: TGTGCCAGTAGTAAAACAGTGCTGAACACTGAAGCTTTCTTT

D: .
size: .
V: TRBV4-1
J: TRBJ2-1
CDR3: CASSQDLYNEQFF
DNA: TGCGCCAGCAGCCAAGATCTCTACAATGAGCAGTTCTTC

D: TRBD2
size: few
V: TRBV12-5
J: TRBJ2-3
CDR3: CASGPGGEEDTQYF
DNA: TGTGCTAGTGGCCCCGGGGGGGAGGAGGATACGCAGTATTTT

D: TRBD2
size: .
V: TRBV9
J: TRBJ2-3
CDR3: CASSGSGRSTDTQYF
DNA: TGTGCCAGCAGCGGTAGCGGGCGGAGCACAGATACGCAGTATTTT

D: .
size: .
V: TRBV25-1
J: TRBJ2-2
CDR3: CASAWGANTGELFF
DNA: TGTGCCAGCGCTTGGGGGGCGAACACCGGGGAGCTGTTTTTT

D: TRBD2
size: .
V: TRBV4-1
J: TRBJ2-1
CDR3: CASSLLTGLAGVDYNEQFF
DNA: TGCGCCAGCAGCCTACTAACCGGACTAGCGGGAGTTGACTACAATGAGCAGTTCTTC

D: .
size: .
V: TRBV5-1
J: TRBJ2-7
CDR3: CASSLGSGGWGSEQYF
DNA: TGCGCCAGCAGCTTGGGGTCCGGAGGGTGGGGGTCCGAGCAGTACTTC

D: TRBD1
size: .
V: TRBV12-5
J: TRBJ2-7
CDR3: CASGLAPSGQALYEQYF
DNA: TGTGCTAGTGGTTTGGCACCCTCCGGACAGGCCCTTTACGAGCAGTACTTC

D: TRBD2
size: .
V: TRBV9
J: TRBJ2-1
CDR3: CASSVAGLAGGNEQFF
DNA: TGTGCCAGCAGCGTAGCAGGACTAGCGGGGGGGAATGAGCAGTTCTTC

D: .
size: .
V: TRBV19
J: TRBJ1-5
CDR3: CASSPWRGSNQPQHF
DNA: TGTGCCAGTAGTCCCTGGCGCGGTAGCAATCAGCCCCAGCATTTT

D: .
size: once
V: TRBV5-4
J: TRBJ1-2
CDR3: CASQFDIPGKTYGYTF
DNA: TGTGCCAGCCAATTTGACATACCAGGAAAGACCTATGGCTACACCTTC

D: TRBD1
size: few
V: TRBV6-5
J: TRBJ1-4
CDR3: CASSFTRGMGEKLFF
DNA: TGTGCCAGCAGTTTCACCAGGGGGATGGGGGAAAAACTGTTTTTT

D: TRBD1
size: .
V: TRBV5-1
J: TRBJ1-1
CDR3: CASSLVPGQGKNTEAFF
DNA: TGCGCCAGCAGCTTGGTCCCGGGACAGGGGAAAAACACTGAAGCTTTCTTT

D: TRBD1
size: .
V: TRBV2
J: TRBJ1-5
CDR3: CASSAQGAGNQPQHF
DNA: TGTGCCAGCAGTGCCCAGGGGGCCGGCAATCAGCCCCAGCATTTT